Shown below are 25 T cell receptor beta chains from a single sample sequenced in a study of blood T cell repertoires in COVID-19. Sequencing used immunoSEQ multiplex PCR; TCRdb keeps in-frame clones, though not all of them. The sample has around 250,000 clones; around 87% are singletons. Material: PBMCs or T cells enriched from blood (not recorded which). These receptor sequences come from a woman aged 50 to 60 who had recovered from COVID-19.

The CDR3 loop is CASSQDRGSPLHF. In DNA, the CDR3 is TGTGCCAGCAGCCAGGACAGGGGTTCACCCCTCCACTTT. The chain has TRBV28 and TRBJ1-6; 9 nucleotides agree with TRBD1. Trimming took 6 bases from V and 9 from J; bases not matched to a gene: 3. This CDR3 region has 13 residues. In germline, CDR1 is MDHEN, CDR2 SYDVKM. Variable domain in full (rest from reference TRBV28 and TRBJ1-6): DVKVTQSSRYLVKRTGEKVFLECVQDMDHENMFWYRQDPGLGLRLIYFSYDVKMKEKGDIPEGYSVSREKKERFSLILESASTNQTSMYLCASSQDRGSPLHFGNGTRLTVT.

The chain couples TRBV2 to TRBJ1-4; D gene unclear. Per germline, CDR1 SNHLY and CDR2 FYNNEI. The CDR3 is 12 amino acids. Trimming shortened V by 4 bases and J by 5 bases, and 5 bases separated the two germline ends. The CDR3 DNA is TGTGCCAGCAGTGCTTTAAATGAAAAACTGTTTTTT. Translating gives CASSALNEKLFF. Combining the CDR3 with reference TRBV2 and TRBJ1-4 gives the whole variable domain EPEVTQTPSHQVTQMGQEVILRCVPISNHLYFYWYRQILGQKVEFLVSFYNNEISEKSEIFDDQFSVERPDGSNFTLKIRSTKLEDSAMYFCASSALNEKLFFGSGTQLSVL.

This sequence joins TRBV10-2 and TRBJ2-7; 9 positions agree with TRBD1. There are 15 residues in the CDR3. Trimming cost V 4 bases and J 4 bases; bases outside gene matches: 8. Per the germline V gene, CDR1 is WSHSY and CDR2 is SAAADI. DNA of the CDR3: TGCGCCAGCAGTGGGATTGGACAGGGGATTTACGAGCAGTACTTC. The encoded protein is CASSGIGQGIYEQYF.

In nucleotides, the CDR3 is TGTGCCAGCAGTTTTGGACACTCTAACTATGGCTACACCTTC. Its translation is CASSFGHSNYGYTF. The rearrangement links TRBV27 to TRBJ1-2, with D maybe TRBD1 (5 bases). The CDR3 has 14 residues. Trimming removed 3 bases at V and 0 bases at J, with 8 bases between. The V gene's germline CDR1 is MNHEY and CDR2 SMNVEV (reference sequence).

This clone was counted a single time. The V gene is TRBV27, the J gene TRBJ2-7, with 9 bases identical to TRBD1. The CDR3 contains 12 residues. V dropped 6 bases and J dropped 5; count of bases not matched to a gene: 2. CDR1 is MNHEY and CDR2 is SMNVEV in the germline V gene (reference sequence). The CDR3 nucleotides read TGTGCCAGCAGGGGGACAGGGAACGAGCAGTACTTC. Its translation: CASRGTGNEQYF.

This rearrangement joins TRBV5-4 to TRBJ1-2; TRBD1 matches 7 bases. The CDR3 length is 15 residues. V was clipped by 1 base and J by 4 bases; unmatched bases: 7. Germline CDR1 is SGHNT and CDR2 is YYREEE (reference sequence). CDR3 DNA sequence: TGTGCCAGCAGCTTGAGAGAGGCAGGGGGCTATGGCTACACCTTC. Protein: CASSLREAGGYGYTF.

The V call is TRBV6-1, the J call TRBJ2-7; D is possibly TRBD1 (6 bases). CDR3 length: 14 amino acids. The germline V gene has CDR1 MNHNS and CDR2 SASEGT. V gave up 3 bases and J gave up 4 bases, with 13 bases separating them. The CDR3 sequence: CASSDRTVRYEQYF. DNA of the CDR3: TGTGCCAGCAGTGATAGGACAGTAAGATACGAGCAGTACTTC.

This clone was counted a few times. The chain uses TRBV3-1 (or the pseudogene TRBV3-2) and TRBJ1-1; 7 bases align to TRBD1. The CDR3 consists of 15 residues. Trimming took 6 bases from V and 2 from J; bases not matched to a gene: 9. Germline values: CDR1 LGHDT, CDR2 YNNKEL (reference sequence). In nucleotides, the CDR3 is TGTGCCAGCAGAGAATGGGACAGAGACAACACTGAAGCTTTCTTT. It yields the protein CASREWDRDNTEAFF.

This clone was found a few times. The CDR3 spells CASSPNSGSDTQYF. The CDR3, as DNA: TGTGCCAGCTCACCAAATAGCGGGAGTGATACGCAGTATTTT. V and J are TRBV18 and TRBJ2-3; 9 bases line up with TRBD2. CDR1 and CDR2 (germline): KGHSH, LQKENI. V was clipped by 2 bases and J by 6 bases; unmatched bases: 3. The CDR3 is made up of 14 amino acids.

This sequence joins TRBV19 and TRBJ2-7; 9 nucleotides agree with TRBD2. Unmatched junction bases numbered 9, after V lost 5 bases and J lost 4 bases. The CDR3 has 15 residues. Germline V gene lookup returns CDR1 LNHDA and CDR2 SQIVND (reference sequence). This CDR3 is CASSWGSGSGYEQYF. The CDR3 region has the DNA TGTGCCAGTAGTTGGGGTAGCGGGAGTGGTTACGAGCAGTACTTC.

This clone was seen a single time. V usage is TRBV29-1 and J usage is TRBJ2-5, with D possibly matching TRBD2 (6 bases). The germline V gene has CDR1 SQVTM and CDR2 ANQGSEA. This CDR3 spans 12 amino acids. Trimming pared 5 bases from V and 5 bases from J, leaving 12 bases between. As DNA, the CDR3 is TGCAGCGTTTTAAAAGGGAGGGAGACCCAGTACTTC. It is translated as CSVLKGRETQYF.

This clone has just a few counts. CDR3 sequence: CASSLESGSGTEAFF. As DNA, the CDR3 is TGCGCCAGCAGCTTGGAGTCCGGGTCGGGCACTGAAGCTTTCTTT. The chain couples TRBV5-1 to TRBJ1-1; D not resolved. Germline V lookup: CDR1 SGHRS, CDR2 YFSETQ. There are 15 residues in the CDR3. V shed 0 bases and J shed 4 bases, with 13 bases lying between them.

This clone was picked up one time. The V call is TRBV5-8, the J call TRBJ2-7, with 9 bases that match TRBD1. V dropped 5 bases and J dropped 6; count of bases not matched to a gene: 0. This CDR3 has 11 amino acids. CDR1 and CDR2 (germline): SGHTS, YDEGEE. The CDR3: CASRDRGEQYF. CDR3 bases: TGTGCCAGCAGGGACAGGGGCGAGCAGTACTTC. The variable domain in full, completed from reference TRBV5-8 and TRBJ2-7, reads EAGVTQSPTHLIKTRGQQATLRCSPISGHTSVYWYQQALGLGLQFLLWYDEGEERNRGNFPPRFSGRQFPNYSSELNVNALELEDSALYLCASRDRGEQYFGPGTRLTVT.

This clone turned up a few times. It is unclear where the CDR3 begins or ends on the DNA, so no DNA is shown, and the CDR3 is as TCRdb lists it. The chain recombines TRBV28 with TRBJ1-4; TRBD1, the table's D call, was not compared with the DNA. Germline V gives CDR1 MDHEN, CDR2 SYDVKM. A total of 13 residues make up the CDR3, ends included. CDR3 sequence reads: CASSFGTGTGQTF.

The CDR3 region is CVSGGNTEAFF. CDR3 DNA sequence: TGTGTAAGCGGAGGGAACACTGAAGCTTTCTTT. This sequence joins TRBV5-5 and TRBJ1-1, with no clear D. Germline V CDR1 and CDR2: SGHKS, YYEKEE (reference sequence). The CDR3 runs to 11 residues.

As concerns this clone: Within the sample, other DNA sequences also encode this same CDR3. The CDR3 DNA reads TGTGCCATCAGCGACAGGGGAGACACCGGGGAGCTGTTTTTT. It is translated as CAISDRGDTGELFF. This chain connects TRBV10-3 to TRBJ2-2; TRBD1 aligns across 8 bases. The germline V gene encodes CDR1 ENHRY and CDR2 SYGVKD. The CDR3 length is 14 residues. Losses at the gene ends were 6 bases for V and 3 bases for J; bases not matched to a gene: 3.

The chain recombines TRBV28 with TRBJ1-1, with D unresolved. Trimming took off 1 base at V and 4 bases at J, with 13 bases between the two ends. Germline V gene data show CDR1 as MDHEN and CDR2 as SYDVKM. The CDR3 is 15 residues long. Here the CDR3 DNA reads TGTGCCAGCAGTTTATACGCCGGGGTTGGCACTGAAGCTTTCTTT. This encodes CASSLYAGVGTEAFF.

The rearrangement joins TRBV5-1 to TRBJ1-1; D remains unclear. Germline V gives CDR1 SGHRS, CDR2 YFSETQ. V dropped 2 bases and J dropped 3 bases, with 8 bases sitting between them. The CDR3 is made up of 13 amino acids. In DNA form, the CDR3 reads TGCGCCAGCAGCTTAAGAGGGTACACTGAAGCTTTCTTT. Encoded protein: CASSLRGYTEAFF.

The chain combines TRBV19 with TRBJ2-1; 10 bases align to TRBD2. The CDR3 consists of 17 residues. Germline CDR1 reads LNHDA; CDR2 reads SQIVND (reference sequence). V was pared by 5 bases and J by 3 bases, with 10 bases of the junction left unmatched. The CDR3 DNA follows: TGTGCCAGTAGTTTCCTAGGACTAGCGGATGGCTACAATGAGCAGTTCTTC. It translates to CASSFLGLADGYNEQFF.

The chain has TRBV6-2 or TRBV6-3 and TRBJ2-2; D is unclear. This CDR3 contains 15 residues. Germline CDR1 MNHEY, CDR2 SVGEGT. The ends were cut back, 3 bases at V and 5 bases at J, with 13 bases in the middle. The CDR3 DNA reads TGTGCCAGCAGTTATCCTAGTGTGAGAACCGGGGAGCTGTTTTTT. This sequence encodes CASSYPSVRTGELFF.

V is TRBV25-1 and J is TRBJ1-2; D gene uncertain. Germline assignment: CDR1 MGHDK and CDR2 SYGVNS. The CDR3 loop spans 13 amino acids. V gave up 4 bases and J gave up 1 base, with 7 bases separating them. Here the CDR3 reads CASSVFGNYGYTF. In DNA form, the CDR3 reads TGTGCCAGCAGTGTTTTCGGTAACTATGGCTACACCTTC.

The chain links TRBV10-3 to TRBJ1-5, with D unclear. Trimming pared 3 bases from V and 4 bases from J, leaving 10 bases between. The CDR3 covers 14 residues. Germline assignment: CDR1 ENHRY and CDR2 SYGVKD. The CDR3 is CAISDRVTNQPQHF. The CDR3 DNA sequence: TGTGCCATCAGTGATAGAGTGACAAATCAGCCCCAGCATTTT.

The chain carries TRBV2 and TRBJ1-4; 9 nucleotides align to TRBD1. Germline V gene sequence: CDR1 SNHLY, CDR2 FYNNEI. The CDR3 runs 15 residues. Trimming took 6 bases from V and 6 from J; bases not matched to a gene: 8. For the CDR3, the DNA is TGTGCCAGCAGGGTAGACAGGGGGGACCATGAAAAACTGTTTTTT. This gives the protein CASRVDRGDHEKLFF.

This chain uses TRBV29-1 with TRBJ1-1; 8 bases line up with TRBD1. With V trimmed by 7 bases and J by 5 bases, 12 bases remained unmatched. This CDR3 spans 14 amino acids. Germline CDR1 and CDR2: SQVTM and ANQGSEA. CDR3: CSADTSGGFTEAFF. The CDR3 region has the DNA TGCAGCGCCGATACATCAGGGGGCTTTACTGAAGCTTTCTTT.

This chain joins TRBV11-2 and TRBJ1-2, with 8 positions matching TRBD1. V lost 5 bases to trimming and J lost 8 bases; unmatched junction nucleotides: 16. Germline assignment: CDR1 SGHAT and CDR2 FQNNGV. The CDR3 runs to 16 residues. As DNA, the CDR3 is TGTGCCAGCAGCCAACGGACCCGGACAGGGAGAGAAGGCTACACCTTC. Amino acids: CASSQRTRTGREGYTF.